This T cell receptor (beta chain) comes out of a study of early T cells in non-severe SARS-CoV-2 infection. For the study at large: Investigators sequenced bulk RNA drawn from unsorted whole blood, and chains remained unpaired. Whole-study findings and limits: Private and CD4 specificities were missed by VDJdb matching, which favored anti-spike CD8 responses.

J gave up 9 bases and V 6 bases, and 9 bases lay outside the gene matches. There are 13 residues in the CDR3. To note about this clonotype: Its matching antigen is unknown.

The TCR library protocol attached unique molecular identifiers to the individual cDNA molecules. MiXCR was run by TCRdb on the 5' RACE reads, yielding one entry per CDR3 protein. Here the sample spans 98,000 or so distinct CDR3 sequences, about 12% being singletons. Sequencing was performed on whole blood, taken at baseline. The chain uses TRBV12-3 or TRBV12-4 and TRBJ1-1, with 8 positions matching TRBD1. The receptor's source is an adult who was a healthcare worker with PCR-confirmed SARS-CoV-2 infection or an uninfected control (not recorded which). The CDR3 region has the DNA TGTGCCAGCAGCCTCCTGACAGGGGCGCAAGCTTTCTTT. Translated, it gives CASSLLTGAQAFF.